The present T cell receptor (beta chain) was sequenced within a study of early T cells in non-severe SARS-CoV-2 infection (TCRdb year 2021). As for the study more broadly: Bulk RNA from unsorted whole blood was used for TCR sequencing, so alpha and beta chains could not be paired. On the study overall, not on this receptor specifically: VDJdb matching was skewed toward anti-spike CD8 responses, so virus-specific expansions were likely underestimated and private and CD4 specificities were missed.

In its sample, this clonotype was seen a few times. Which antigen it targets is not known. No much larger clone exists at a distance of one base, and base qualities are not known. Set within a cohort of healthcare workers in London, UK, this nested case-control study involved weekly PCR testing of nasopharyngeal swabs along with blood sampling. Healthcare workers were recruited between 23 and 31 March 2020, during the week of the UK lockdown, and were followed weekly for up to roughly 15 weeks. V drops 1 base and J drops 0 bases, leaving 13 bases in between. The germline V gene yields LGHNT for CDR1 and FRNRAP for CDR2. Including cysteine and phenylalanine, the CDR3 has 17 amino acids. The sequence is cut down to CDR3 DNA, 51 bases in frame from base 1. The library was produced with 5' RACE. The instrument was a NextSeq 500. In the TCR library protocol, unique molecular identifiers were attached to individual cDNA molecules to correct for PCR bias and sequencing error. TCR alpha and beta chains were both sequenced, and the abundances of alpha and beta sequences in each sample were closely correlated with each other. The study's processing was this. Decombinator V4 was used to annotate the V gene, J gene and CDR3 of the TCR sequences. TCRs were defined as expanded if a significant change between any two time points was detected under a Poisson model with p below 0.0001. Abundances of TCRs were expressed as counts per million after normalisation to the total number of TCRs sequenced in each sample. MAIT TCRs were defined by TRAV1-2 paired with TRAJ12, TRAJ20 or TRAJ33, and iNKT TCRs by TRAV10 paired with TRAJ18. A search of VDJdb, accessed on 1 November 2021, was run for TCRs annotated to CMV, EBV and SARS-CoV-2, with TCRs annotated for multiple antigens excluded. TCRdb passed the public sequencing reads through fastp at Q25 and MiXCR, retaining productive beta sequences. Rows are combined by CDR3 protein, so each entry shows the most common genes and DNA. None of the V and J calls come from the authors' own analysis; TCRdb made them. Present in this sample are about 59,000 distinct CDR3 sequences, 13% of which were seen just once. The top ten constitute roughly 10% of the sample.

Recombination linked TRBV12-5 to TRBJ1-5; no D segment can be confidently identified. The clonotype comes from an adult who was a healthcare worker with PCR-confirmed SARS-CoV-2 infection or an uninfected control (not recorded which). The material was whole blood, obtained at baseline. The CDR3 protein sequence reads: CASGLAPRSLSNQPQHF. The DNA sequence is as follows: TGTGCTAGTGGTTTGGCCCCCAGGAGCCTTAGCAATCAGCCCCAGCATTTT.